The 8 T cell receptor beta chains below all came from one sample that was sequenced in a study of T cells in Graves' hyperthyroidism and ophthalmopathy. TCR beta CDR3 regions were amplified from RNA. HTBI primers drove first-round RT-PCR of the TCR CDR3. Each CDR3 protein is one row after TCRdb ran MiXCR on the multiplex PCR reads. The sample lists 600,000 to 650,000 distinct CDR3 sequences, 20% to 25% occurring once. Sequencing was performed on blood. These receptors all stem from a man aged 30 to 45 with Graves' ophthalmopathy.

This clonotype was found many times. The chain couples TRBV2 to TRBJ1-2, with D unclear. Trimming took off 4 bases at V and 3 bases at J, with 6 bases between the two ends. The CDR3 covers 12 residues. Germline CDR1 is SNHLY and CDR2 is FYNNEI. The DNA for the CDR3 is TGTGCCAGCAGTGGAGAGGACTATGGCTACACCTTC. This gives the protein CASSGEDYGYTF. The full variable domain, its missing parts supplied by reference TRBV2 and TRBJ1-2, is EPEVTQTPSHQVTQMGQEVILRCVPISNHLYFYWYRQILGQKVEFLVSFYNNEISEKSEIFDDQFSVERPDGSNFTLKIRSTKLEDSAMYFCASSGEDYGYTFGSGTRLTVV.

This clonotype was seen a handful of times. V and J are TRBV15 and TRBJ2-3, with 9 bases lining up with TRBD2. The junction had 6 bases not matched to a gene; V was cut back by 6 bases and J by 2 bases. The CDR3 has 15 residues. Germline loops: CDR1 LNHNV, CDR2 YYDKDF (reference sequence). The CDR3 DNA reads TGTGCCACCAGGGCCGGGACTAGCTTCACAGATACGCAGTATTTT. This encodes CATRAGTSFTDTQYF.

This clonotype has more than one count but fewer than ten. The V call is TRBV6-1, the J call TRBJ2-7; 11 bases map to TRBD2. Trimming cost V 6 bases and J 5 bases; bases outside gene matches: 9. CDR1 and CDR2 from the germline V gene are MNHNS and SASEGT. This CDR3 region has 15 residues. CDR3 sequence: CASRTELAGVHEQYF. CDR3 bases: TGTGCCAGCAGGACGGAACTAGCGGGAGTCCACGAGCAGTACTTC.

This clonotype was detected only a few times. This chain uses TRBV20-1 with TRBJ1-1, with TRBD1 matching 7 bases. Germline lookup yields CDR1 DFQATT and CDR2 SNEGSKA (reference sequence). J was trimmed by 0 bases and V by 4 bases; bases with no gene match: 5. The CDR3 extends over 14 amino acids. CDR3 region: CSAKPGTVNTEAFF. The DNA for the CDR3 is TGCAGTGCTAAACCCGGGACAGTGAACACTGAAGCTTTCTTT.

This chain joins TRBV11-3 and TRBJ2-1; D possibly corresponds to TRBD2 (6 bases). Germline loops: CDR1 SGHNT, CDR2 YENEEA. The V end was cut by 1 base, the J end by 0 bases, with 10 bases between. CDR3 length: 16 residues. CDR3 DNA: TGTGCCAGCAGCTTAGCCGGGCGGGGCTCCTACAATGAGCAGTTCTTC. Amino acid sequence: CASSLAGRGSYNEQFF.

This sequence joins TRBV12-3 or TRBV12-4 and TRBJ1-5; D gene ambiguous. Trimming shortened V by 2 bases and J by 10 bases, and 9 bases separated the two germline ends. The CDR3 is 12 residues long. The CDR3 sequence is CASSLKVSPQHF. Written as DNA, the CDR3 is TGTGCCAGCAGTTTAAAGGTGTCCCCCCAGCATTTT.

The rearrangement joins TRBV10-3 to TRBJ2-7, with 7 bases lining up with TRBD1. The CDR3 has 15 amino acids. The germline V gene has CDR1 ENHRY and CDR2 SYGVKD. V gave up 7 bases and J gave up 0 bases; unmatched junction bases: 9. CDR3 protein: CAITSLAGGSYEQYF. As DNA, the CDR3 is TGTGCCATCACAAGCCTGGCAGGGGGCTCCTACGAGCAGTACTTC.

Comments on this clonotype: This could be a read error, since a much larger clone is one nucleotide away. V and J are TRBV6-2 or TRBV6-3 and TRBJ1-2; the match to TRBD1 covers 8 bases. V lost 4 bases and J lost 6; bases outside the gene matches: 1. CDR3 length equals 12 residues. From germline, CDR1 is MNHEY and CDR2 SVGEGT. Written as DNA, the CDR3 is TGTGCCAGCAGTTCAGGGGGCGATGGCTACACCTTC. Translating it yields CASSSGGDGYTF.